This T cell receptor beta chain was identified in a study of blood T cell repertoires in COVID-19. On the study more broadly: Samples of COVID-19 (acute and convalescent) were obtained from the United States, Italy and Spain. Nucleic acid was either cDNA or gDNA, and it came from T cells, B-cell-depleted T cells, or PBMCs.

The table lists this clone with a few counts. Authors' analysis steps: Reference gene primers were amplified, and this amplification served to estimate nucleated cell counts. Sequenced by immunoSEQ multiplex PCR; TCRdb stores in-frame clones only, minus some. V and J calls and clone size are given by that table; D and trimming were obtained from the DNA. The sample lists about 64,000 clones, roughly 85% occurring once. The CDR3 spans 13 residues. The V gene lost 3 bases and the J gene lost 4 bases, with 10 bases spanning the gap. The germline V gene encodes CDR1 SGHTA and CDR2 FQGNSA. This sequence joins TRBV7-2 and TRBJ2-7; perhaps TRBD1 as D (6 bases). This TCR was sampled from a man between 35 and 55 years old with acute or convalescent COVID-19. The sequenced material came from peripheral blood. The CDR3 protein is CASSLMRGYEQYF. CDR3 bases: TGTGCCAGCAGCTTGATGAGGGGGTACGAGCAGTACTTC.